This T cell receptor beta chain is drawn from a study of cytomegalovirus exposure and HLA in healthy donors. Looking at the study overall: Out of around 360 genotyped donors, less than 85% belonged to the Caucasian-associated ancestry cluster.

The PCR contained 60 Vbeta and 13 Jbeta primers. Generated by immunoSEQ multiplex PCR, the TCRdb table keeps only in-frame clones and is missing some. The data show about 180,000 clones, about three quarters seen once. J was trimmed by 3 bases and V by 1 base; bases with no gene match: 8. Germline CDR1 is SGHRS and CDR2 is YFSETQ. The CDR3 loop spans 18 amino acids. Study conclusions and caveats: The classifier, whose performance was assessed in both the original and validation cohorts, reportedly diagnosed cytomegalovirus status with high specificity and sensitivity.

Note on this clone: Its specificity is unknown.

Nominal health characterized the donors when sampled, though unrecorded immune exposures were likely. This TCR was recovered from a man in his late teens or twenties in good health and CMV-seronegative. The chain employs TRBV5-1 and TRBJ2-2, with 11 bases identical to TRBD2. Sequences were obtained from PBMCs. For the CDR3, the DNA is TGCGCCAGCAGCTTGAAGGTTAGCGGGAGGGCCGACACCGGGGAGCTGTTTTTT. The encoded protein is CASSLKVSGRADTGELFF. Variable domain in full (rest from reference TRBV5-1 and TRBJ2-2): KAGVTQTPRYLIKTRGQQVTLSCSPISGHRSVSWYQQTPGQGLQFLFEYFSETQRNKGNFPGRFSGRQFSNSRSEMNVSTLELGDSALYLCASSLKVSGRADTGELFFGEGSRLTVL.